One and the same sample provided the 10 T cell receptor beta chains below, sequenced in a study of cytotoxic CD8 clonotypes in ibrutinib-treated CLL. Clones were sequenced by immunoSEQ multiplex PCR, and TCRdb holds only the in-frame ones, with some missing. This table holds about 330,000 clones, 67% found once. This material consisted of PBMCs, taken after 36 months of ibrutinib treatment. These receptor sequences come from a human donor with chronic lymphocytic leukemia.

This chain's CDR3 is CSAGARLRETQYF. CDR3 in DNA: TGCAGCGCAGGGGCCCGGTTGCGAGAGACCCAGTACTTC. This rearrangement joins TRBV29-1 to TRBJ2-5; weak D call: TRBD1 (6 bases). The CDR3 has 13 amino acids. Deletions cut 7 bases from V and 4 bases from J, with 16 bases between. Per germline, CDR1 SQVTM and CDR2 ANQGSEA.

Of note for this clone: At the DNA level, this CDR3 is encoded by other sequences in the same sample as well. The genes are TRBV7-2 and TRBJ2-7; the D is unclear. CDR1 SGHTA and CDR2 FQGNSA come from the germline V gene. This CDR3 has 12 residues. V shed 4 bases and J shed 1 base, with 5 bases lying between them. CDR3 coding DNA: TGTGCCAGCAGCTCCAGTTCCTACGAGCAGTACTTC. The encoded protein is CASSSSSYEQYF.

V and J are TRBV5-1 and TRBJ2-2; D remains unclear. The CDR3 consists of 11 residues. The ends were cut back, 6 bases at V and 6 bases at J, with 6 bases in the middle. Per germline, CDR1 SGHRS and CDR2 YFSETQ. The CDR3 DNA follows: TGCGCCAGCAACATAGCCGGGGAGCTGTTTTTT. Amino acid sequence: CASNIAGELFF.

The V call is TRBV4-1, the J call TRBJ1-2, with 8 bases lining up with TRBD1. This CDR3 spans 15 amino acids. The ends lost 5 bases at V and 4 bases at J; junction bases unmatched: 9. In germline, CDR1 is MGHRA, CDR2 YSYEKL. CDR3 DNA sequence: TGCGCCAGCAGCACACGACAGGGGCTTGGCTATGGCTACACCTTC. Encoded protein: CASSTRQGLGYGYTF.

The gene calls are TRBV20-1 and TRBJ2-7; unclear D gene. This CDR3 region has 11 residues. The germline V and J ends were trimmed by 6 bases and 1 base, with 7 bases remaining between them. CDR1 and CDR2 from the germline V gene are DFQATT and SNEGSKA (reference sequence). CDR3: CSAQYSYEQYF. In DNA form, the CDR3 reads TGCAGTGCCCAATATTCCTACGAGCAGTACTTC.

J is TRBJ2-7 and V is TRBV27; perhaps TRBD1 as D (5 bases). CDR1 and CDR2 (germline): MNHEY, SMNVEV (reference sequence). This CDR3 is built from 17 residues. Trimming removed 6 bases from V and 5 bases from J, with 26 bases in between. The CDR3 DNA is TGTGCCAGCAGCGCCATAGGGGCAAACTCCCCAGCCCACGAGCAGTACTTC. Translation: CASSAIGANSPAHEQYF.

This rearrangement joins TRBV4-1 to TRBJ2-7; D call uncertain. In germline, CDR1 is MGHRA, CDR2 YSYEKL. The CDR3 has 15 amino acids. The V end was cut by 4 bases, the J end by 2 bases, with 15 bases between. CDR3 region: CASSPHQRSTYEQYF. Written as DNA, the CDR3 is TGCGCCAGCAGCCCTCACCAGAGGAGCACCTACGAGCAGTACTTC.

This clone was detected only a few times. The J gene is TRBJ2-5, the V gene TRBV2; TRBD2 aligns across 7 bases. V gave up 5 bases and J gave up 4 bases; unmatched junction bases: 13. This CDR3 has 16 residues. Germline assignment: CDR1 SNHLY and CDR2 FYNNEI. CDR3 residues: CASSTYDSGYGETQYF. The CDR3 nucleotides read TGTGCCAGCAGTACATATGATAGCGGGTACGGAGAGACCCAGTACTTC.

This clone showed up just a few times. The chain recombines TRBV7-6 with TRBJ1-6; 9 bases fit TRBD1. V lost 2 bases to trimming and J lost 4 bases; unmatched junction nucleotides: 6. The CDR3 extends over 17 amino acids. Germline V gene sequence: CDR1 SGHVS, CDR2 FNYEAQ. In DNA form, the CDR3 reads TGTGCCAGCAGCTTATGGGGACAGGGCGTTTATAATTCACCCCTCCACTTT. It codes for CASSLWGQGVYNSPLHF.

This clone was observed at least ten times. The chain has TRBV20-1 and TRBJ1-1; D unclear. The CDR3 spans 11 residues. V was pared by 3 bases and J by 3 bases, with 5 bases between. Germline values: CDR1 DFQATT, CDR2 SNEGSKA (reference sequence). CDR3 bases: TGCAGTGCTAGTATGTACACTGAAGCTTTCTTT. Translating gives CSASMYTEAFF.